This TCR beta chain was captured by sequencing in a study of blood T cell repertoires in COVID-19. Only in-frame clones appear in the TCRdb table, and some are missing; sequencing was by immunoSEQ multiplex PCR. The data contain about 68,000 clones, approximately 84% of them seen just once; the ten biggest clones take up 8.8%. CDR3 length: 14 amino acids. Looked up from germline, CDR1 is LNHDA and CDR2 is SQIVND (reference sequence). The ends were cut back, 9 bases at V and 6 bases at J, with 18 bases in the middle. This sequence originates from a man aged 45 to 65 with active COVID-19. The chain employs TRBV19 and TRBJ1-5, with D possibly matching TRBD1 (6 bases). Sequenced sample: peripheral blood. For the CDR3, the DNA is TGTGCCAGCCTCCTGTTGGGGGCCGGTCAGCCCCAGCATTTT. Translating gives CASLLLGAGQPQHF.